This is a list of T cell receptor beta chains from one sample in a study of T cell responses to AZD1222 COVID-19 vaccine. The data were produced by immunoSEQ multiplex PCR, yet TCRdb's version contains in-frame clones alone and is incomplete. The table lists 150,000 to 200,000 clones, roughly nine tenths of them singletons, with around 1% in the top ten. Sequenced material: peripheral blood, taken 28 days after the second AZD1222 dose. The receptors come from an adult who received the AZD1222 COVID-19 vaccine. CDR3s include the opening cysteine and the closing phenylalanine or tryptophan. D genes are given only for firm matches. Clone size is shown for a subset of rows, as once, few, many or a class of expanded clone.

V gene	clone size	J gene	D gene	CDR3 length	CDR3 protein	CDR3 DNA
TRBV27	.	TRBJ2-1	TRBD1	14	CASTRGTEYNEQFF	TGTGCCAGTACGAGAGGGACAGAGTACAATGAGCAGTTCTTC
TRBV4-1	.	TRBJ2-7	TRBD2	15	CASSQDASGVVEQYF	TGCGCCAGCAGCCAAGACGCGAGCGGGGTTGTCGAGCAGTACTTC
TRBV9	.	TRBJ2-1	TRBD1	16	CASSATGTATYNEQFF	TGTGCCAGCAGCGCTACCGGGACAGCGACCTACAATGAGCAGTTCTTC
TRBV2	.	TRBJ2-1	TRBD2	14	CASSLAGGSNEQFF	TGTGCCAGCAGTCTAGCGGGGGGATCCAATGAGCAGTTCTTC
TRBV2	.	TRBJ1-5	.	16	CASSDVGVWGDQPQHF	TGTGCCAGCAGTGACGTGGGCGTCTGGGGGGATCAGCCCCAGCATTTT
TRBV29-1	.	TRBJ2-3	TRBD2	13	CSVPGGVTDTQYF	TGCAGCGTCCCGGGAGGGGTCACAGATACGCAGTATTTT
TRBV27	.	TRBJ1-2	TRBD1	14	CASSGTGASWGYTF	TGTGCCAGCAGTGGGACAGGGGCCAGTTGGGGCTACACCTTC
TRBV7-2	.	TRBJ2-7	TRBD2	17	CASSSSGGVFSPYEQYF	TGTGCCAGCAGCTCCTCGGGGGGAGTCTTTAGCCCCTACGAGCAGTACTTC
TRBV7-2	once	TRBJ2-5	.	12	CASSLEVVTQYF	TGTGCCAGCAGCTTAGAGGTGGTGACCCAGTACTTC
TRBV6-5	.	TRBJ2-5	TRBD2	14	CASSYFGGGETQYF	TGTGCCAGCAGTTACTTTGGGGGGGGAGAGACCCAGTACTTC
TRBV7-9	few	TRBJ1-2	.	11	CASSMESFYTF	TGTGCCAGCAGCATGGAAAGTTTTTACACCTTC
TRBV4-2	.	TRBJ1-2	.	15	CASSQDQGMVYGYTF	TGTGCCAGCAGCCAAGATCAGGGGATGGTCTATGGCTACACCTTC
TRBV11-2	.	TRBJ2-7	.	13	CASSLVFAYEQYF	TGTGCCAGCAGCTTAGTTTTCGCCTACGAGCAGTACTTC
TRBV27	once	TRBJ1-5	TRBD1	14	CASSTGQGMVPQHF	TGTGCCAGCAGTACAGGACAGGGAATGGTGCCCCAGCATTTT
TRBV2	.	TRBJ2-2	.	13	CASRGLWAGELFF	TGTGCCAGCAGAGGACTGTGGGCCGGGGAGCTGTTTTTT
TRBV4-2	once	TRBJ2-5	TRBD2	15	CASSPQEVAGETQYF	TGTGCCAGCAGCCCACAAGAGGTAGCGGGAGAGACCCAGTACTTC
TRBV5-1	.	TRBJ2-1	TRBD1	15	CASSLAVDRGGSKFF	TGCGCCAGCAGCTTGGCCGTCGATAGAGGGGGCAGCAAGTTCTTC
TRBV2	.	TRBJ2-7	TRBD1	17	CASSEAYWTGAREEQYF	TGTGCCAGCAGTGAAGCGTATTGGACAGGTGCGCGCGAGGAGCAGTACTTC
TRBV19	.	TRBJ2-7	.	14	CASSIEAETYEQYF	TGTGCCAGTAGTATAGAGGCGGAAACCTACGAGCAGTACTTC
TRBV4-3	.	TRBJ2-3	.	14	CASSQDPSTDTQYF	TGCGCCAGCAGCCAAGATCCTAGCACAGATACGCAGTATTTT
TRBV30	.	TRBJ1-1	.	13	CAWSGGPNTEAFF	TGTGCCTGGAGCGGGGGCCCTAACACTGAAGCTTTCTTT
TRBV3-1/TRBV3-2	few	TRBJ2-7	TRBD2	14	CASSKPTSSYEQYF	TGTGCCAGCAGCAAACCGACTAGCAGTTACGAGCAGTACTTC
TRBV4-3	.	TRBJ1-3	.	16	CASSQDTFGPGTTIYF	TGCGCCAGCAGCCAAGATACCTTCGGTCCCGGAACCACCATATATTTT
TRBV7-2	.	TRBJ1-1	.	14	CASSLLSGRTEAFF	TGTGCCAGCAGCTTACTTTCAGGGCGCACTGAAGCTTTCTTT
TRBV25-1	few	TRBJ1-5	TRBD1	14	CASRQGGMNQPQHF	TGTGCCTCCAGACAGGGGGGGATGAATCAGCCCCAGCATTTT
TRBV18	.	TRBJ1-5	.	14	CASSPRQRNQPQHF	TGTGCCAGCTCACCCCGTCAACGAAATCAGCCCCAGCATTTT
TRBV7-8	.	TRBJ2-3	TRBD2	15	CASSRRGGSTDTQYF	TGTGCCAGCAGCCGTCGGGGGGGAAGCACAGATACGCAGTATTTT
TRBV30	.	TRBJ2-3	TRBD2	14	CAWSGRGGGDTQYF	TGTGCCTGGAGTGGACGGGGGGGCGGAGATACGCAGTATTTT
TRBV2	once	TRBJ2-7	.	12	CASSAQLSEQYF	TGTGCCAGCAGCGCCCAACTCTCCGAGCAGTACTTC
TRBV19	.	TRBJ1-2	TRBD1	14	CASSMGTGSYGYTF	TGTGCCAGTAGTATGGGGACAGGAAGTTATGGCTACACCTTC
TRBV6-2/TRBV6-3	.	TRBJ1-5	.	15	CASSYEAGVNQPQHF	TGTGCCAGCAGTTACGAGGCCGGGGTGAATCAGCCCCAGCATTTT
TRBV7-6	.	TRBJ2-2	TRBD2	19	CASSSPTSGGAVNTGELFF	TGTGCCAGCAGCTCCCCGACTAGCGGGGGGGCGGTGAACACCGGGGAGCTGTTTTTT
TRBV5-6	.	TRBJ2-2	.	14	CASSLVGSPGELFF	TGTGCCAGCAGCTTGGTGGGGTCTCCCGGGGAGCTGTTTTTT
TRBV7-9	.	TRBJ2-1	TRBD2	17	CASSFTGTSGAGNEQFF	TGTGCCAGCAGCTTCACCGGGACTAGCGGGGCGGGTAATGAGCAGTTCTTC
TRBV7-9	.	TRBJ2-5	.	14	CASSFQASGETQYF	TGTGCCAGCAGCTTTCAGGCGTCGGGAGAGACCCAGTACTTC
TRBV14	.	TRBJ1-2	.	16	CASSQDMTALNYGYTF	TGTGCCAGCAGCCAAGACATGACGGCGTTGAACTATGGCTACACCTTC
TRBV7-7	.	TRBJ2-2	TRBD2	15	CASSLQTSGTGELFF	TGTGCCAGCAGCCTCCAGACTAGCGGTACCGGGGAGCTGTTTTTT
TRBV6-5	.	TRBJ1-5	.	13	CASGGQHNQPQHF	TGTGCCAGCGGCGGACAGCACAATCAGCCCCAGCATTTT
TRBV6-5	once	TRBJ2-7	.	14	CATISGTVAYEQYF	TGTGCCACCATCTCGGGGACGGTAGCCTACGAGCAGTACTTC
TRBV5-1	.	TRBJ2-3	TRBD2	16	CASSLTAGGSTDTQYF	TGCGCCAGCAGCTTGACGGCGGGGGGAAGCACAGATACGCAGTATTTT
TRBV7-2	.	TRBJ2-5	.	14	CASSLGRTQETQYF	TGTGCCAGCAGCTTAGGGCGGACACAAGAGACCCAGTACTTC
TRBV4-2	.	TRBJ1-1	TRBD1	17	CASSRYGGDRGRTEAFF	TGTGCCAGCAGCCGCTATGGAGGGGACAGGGGGAGGACTGAAGCTTTCTTT